Shown below are 5 T cell receptor beta chains from a single sample sequenced in a study of cytomegalovirus exposure and HLA in healthy donors. Primers included in the PCR were 60 Vbeta and 13 Jbeta primers. Clones were read by immunoSEQ multiplex PCR, and TCRdb kept only the in-frame ones, dropping some. The repertoire consists of 120,000 to 150,000 clones, with more than 75% occurring once and the leading ten covering 1.5% to 2%. Specimen: PBMCs. The receptor source for this set is a man in his forties or fifties in good health and CMV-seronegative.

The V call is TRBV15, the J call TRBJ1-1; 7 bases agree with TRBD1. The CDR3 is 15 residues long. From germline, CDR1 is LNHNV and CDR2 YYDKDF (reference sequence). The J segment lost 4 bases and the V segment lost 0 bases, leaving 5 bases of the junction unmatched. The CDR3 region has the DNA TGTGCCACCAGCAGAGATTTATCAGGGGGCACTGAAGCTTTCTTT. Its protein product is CATSRDLSGGTEAFF.

This clone appeared a few times. The chain links TRBV28 to TRBJ1-5; TRBD1 might be the D (6 bases). The CDR3 sequence is 15 residues long. V dropped 5 bases and J dropped 7 bases, with 18 bases sitting between them. Germline CDR1 is MDHEN and CDR2 is SYDVKM. CDR3 sequence reads: CASSITGLGHQPQHF. DNA of the CDR3: TGTGCCAGCAGTATAACAGGGTTAGGGCACCAGCCCCAGCATTTT.

The chain recombines TRBV13 with TRBJ2-1; TRBD1 agrees at 12 bases. CDR1 PRHDT and CDR2 FYEKMQ come from the germline V gene (reference sequence). Losses at the gene ends were 5 bases for V and 10 bases for J; bases not matched to a gene: 9. The CDR3 is 15 residues long. The CDR3 is CASSPSGTGGREQFF. The CDR3 DNA reads TGTGCCAGCAGCCCATCCGGGACAGGGGGCAGGGAGCAGTTCTTC.

In regard to this clone: Sequence at one end of the junction differs from germline and may be a read error. The chain links TRBV5-1 to TRBJ2-4; 8 nucleotides align to TRBD1. CDR1 and CDR2 from the germline V gene are SGHRS and YFSETQ. This CDR3 has 13 residues. CDR3 amino acids: CASRGTGKNSQYF. In DNA, the CDR3 is TGCGCCAGCAGAGGGACAGGAAAAAACAGTCAGTACTTC.

The chain employs TRBV25-1 and TRBJ2-1, with D perhaps TRBD1 (5 bases). The V gene's germline CDR1 is MGHDK and CDR2 SYGVNS. This CDR3 is 14 amino acids long. With 1 base removed from V and 7 bases from J, the gap between germline ends came to 11 bases. Written as DNA, the CDR3 is TGTGCCAGCAGTGAATCCCAGGGTTTGAATGAGCAGTTCTTC. It codes for CASSESQGLNEQFF.